This T cell receptor (beta chain) was captured in a study of neurological immune-mediated disorders. This clonotype was found many times. Its specificity is unknown. TCRdb redid the calling of the 5' RACE reads with MiXCR, one entry per CDR3 protein. The data contain more than 75,000 distinct CDR3 sequences, around 3.6% of them singletons. The study, taken as a whole, reports: A possible signature was seen in one related-CDR3 cluster, into which phylogenetic grouping placed the repertoires of 18 of 34 multiple sclerosis patients.

This CDR3 has 17 amino acids. V trimming: 3 bases; J trimming: 10 bases; junction bases outside the gene matches: 12. Germline values: CDR1 SGHKS, CDR2 YYEKEE (reference sequence). V gene TRBV5-5 combines with J gene TRBJ2-1, with 14 bases aligning to TRBD2. The specimen sequenced was PBMCs. This receptor was taken from a woman in her forties or fifties with multiple sclerosis. The CDR3 DNA reads as TGTGCCAGCAGCTCCACCCCTCGACTAGCGGGGGGGGGAGAGCAGTTCTTC. It encodes CASSSTPRLAGGGEQFF.